The 23 T cell receptor beta chains listed next were all sequenced from one sample in a study of blood T cell repertoires in COVID-19. Produced via immunoSEQ multiplex PCR; TCRdb's table is partial and in-frame only. This repertoire shows more than 350,000 clones, about 88% found once; its top ten account for 1.2% to 1.5%. The specimen was PBMCs or T cells enriched from blood (not recorded which). The receptors originated from a woman aged 18 to 35 who had been exposed to COVID-19.

The chain couples TRBV18 to TRBJ2-2; perhaps TRBD2 as D (5 bases). The CDR3 totals 14 residues. The germline gives CDR1 KGHSH, CDR2 LQKENI. With 0 bases removed from V and 6 bases from J, the gap between germline ends came to 8 bases. The CDR3 DNA reads TGTGCCAGCTCACCACCATCCGGGGCCGGGGAGCTGTTTTTT. It translates to CASSPPSGAGELFF.

The chain combines TRBV10-2 with TRBJ2-2, with D perhaps TRBD1 (7 bases). Germline V gives CDR1 WSHSY, CDR2 SAAADI. The CDR3 sequence is 15 residues long. Deletions cut 5 bases from V and 5 bases from J, with 15 bases between. The CDR3 sequence: CASSTQGGHTGELFF. In DNA form, the CDR3 reads TGCGCCAGCAGTACCCAGGGGGGTCATACCGGGGAGCTGTTTTTT.

The chain recombines TRBV7-9 with TRBJ2-7; TRBD1 agrees at 9 bases. Per germline, CDR1 SEHNR and CDR2 FQNEAQ (reference sequence). This CDR3 has 15 residues. V shed 5 bases and J 3 bases; nucleotides not matched to a gene: 8. CDR3 loop: CASSPGTGNVYEQYF. CDR3 bases: TGTGCCAGCAGCCCTGGGACAGGGAATGTCTACGAGCAGTACTTC. Combining the CDR3 with reference TRBV7-9 and TRBJ2-7 gives the whole variable domain DTGVSQNPRHKITKRGQNVTFRCDPISEHNRLYWYRQTLGQGPEFLTYFQNEAQLEKSRLLSDRFSAERPKGSFSTLEIQRTEQGDSAMYLCASSPGTGNVYEQYFGPGTRLTVT.

The J gene is TRBJ2-7, the V gene TRBV6-5; perhaps TRBD1 as D (8 bases). The CDR3 spans 15 residues. V was clipped by 6 bases and J by 2 bases, with 17 bases between them. The V gene's germline CDR1 is MNHEY and CDR2 SVGAGI. The CDR3 spells CASRPGQGGAYEQYF. CDR3 coding DNA: TGTGCCAGCAGACCCGGACAGGGAGGGGCCTACGAGCAGTACTTC.

The chain uses TRBV3-1 (or the pseudogene TRBV3-2) and TRBJ2-1, with unresolved D. CDR1 is LGHDT and CDR2 is YNNKEL in the germline V gene (reference sequence). There are 15 residues in the CDR3. V was cut by 1 base and J by 5 bases, with 12 bases left in between. CDR3 DNA: TGTGCCAGCAGCCAAGTTAGTTACCTGAACAATGAGCAGTTCTTC. This gives the protein CASSQVSYLNNEQFF.

This clone is labeled medium-sized. The J gene is TRBJ2-7, the V gene TRBV5-6; D perhaps matches TRBD1 (6 bases). The CDR3 loop spans 14 amino acids. V was pared by 2 bases and J by 5 bases, with 14 bases between. Germline CDR1 SGHDT, CDR2 YYEEEE. In nucleotides, the CDR3 is TGTGCCAGCAGCTTTCGCAGGGGAGCTAACGAGCAGTACTTC. Translation gives CASSFRRGANEQYF.

The chain recombines TRBV6-2 or TRBV6-3 with TRBJ1-5; the match to TRBD1 covers 11 bases. The CDR3 covers 21 residues. Germline values: CDR1 MNHEY, CDR2 SVGEGT. After removal of 5 bases from V and 0 bases from J, the junction contained 18 bases not matched to a gene. CDR3 sequence reads: CASSPDRTDRGLRYSNQPQHF. Here the CDR3 DNA reads TGTGCCAGCAGTCCCGACCGGACGGACAGGGGGCTCAGGTATAGCAATCAGCCCCAGCATTTT.

The chain has TRBV19 and TRBJ2-1, with D possibly matching TRBD2 (6 bases). The germline gives CDR1 LNHDA, CDR2 SQIVND (reference sequence). V dropped 7 bases and J dropped 3 bases, with 13 bases sitting between them. The CDR3 runs to 14 residues. Written as DNA, the CDR3 is TGTGCCAGTACATCGGGGGTGGGCTACAATGAGCAGTTCTTC. Amino acids: CASTSGVGYNEQFF.

The chain couples TRBV5-1 to TRBJ2-7; a weak D match, TRBD1 (6 bases). The CDR3 is 14 residues long. Germline CDR1 and CDR2: SGHRS and YFSETQ. Trimming stripped 4 bases from V and 2 bases from J, with 13 bases between. This CDR3 reads CASSDTGLPYEQYF. CDR3 bases: TGCGCCAGCAGCGACACAGGGTTACCCTACGAGCAGTACTTC.

V gene TRBV5-4 combines with J gene TRBJ2-7; D not resolved. V was shortened by 0 bases and J by 0 bases, with 7 bases between the two germline ends. This CDR3 has 14 residues. Germline CDR1 reads SGHNT; CDR2 reads YYREEE (reference sequence). The DNA for the CDR3 is TGTGCCAGCAGCTTGGTTGGCAGCTCCTACGAGCAGTACTTC. It translates to CASSLVGSSYEQYF.

J is TRBJ2-3 and V is TRBV28; 9 bases agree with TRBD2. Trimming took 3 bases from V and 2 from J; bases not matched to a gene: 9. This CDR3 contains 17 residues. Looked up from germline, CDR1 is MDHEN and CDR2 is SYDVKM. Here the CDR3 DNA reads TGTGCCAGCAGTTTCCTCGTTTTAGCGGGAGTCACAGATACGCAGTATTTT. Translating gives CASSFLVLAGVTDTQYF.

The V call is TRBV9, the J call TRBJ2-7; 12 positions match TRBD1. There are 16 residues in the CDR3. Trimming took 0 bases from V and 6 from J; bases not matched to a gene: 7. CDR1 is SGDLS, CDR2 YYNGEE, per germline. Written as DNA, the CDR3 is TGTGCCAGCAGCGTAGGGGGACAGGGGGCATTTCGCGAGCAGTACTTC. As protein: CASSVGGQGAFREQYF.

The V and J genes are TRBV29-1 and TRBJ2-7; 9 bases are a match to TRBD2. CDR1 and CDR2 from the germline V gene are SQVTM and ANQGSEA. The CDR3 runs to 16 residues. V dropped 3 bases and J dropped 7; count of bases not matched to a gene: 16. As DNA, the CDR3 is TGCAGCGTTGAGGGGATTAGCGGGAGTCCTGACCGTGAGCAGTACTTC. This translates into CSVEGISGSPDREQYF.

The J gene is TRBJ1-5, the V gene TRBV6-5, with 9 positions matching TRBD1. Germline CDR1 is MNHEY and CDR2 is SVGAGI. This CDR3 has 15 amino acids. V shed 4 bases, J shed 4 bases, and the junction held 5 bases outside the gene matches. CDR3 sequence (DNA): TGTGCCAGCAGTTTTAGAGGACAGGGGAATCAGCCCCAGCATTTT. Its protein product is CASSFRGQGNQPQHF.

The rearrangement links TRBV10-1 to TRBJ1-5; the D gene is possibly TRBD1 (6 bases). The germline V gene encodes CDR1 WNHNN and CDR2 SYGVQD (reference sequence). The CDR3 contains 15 residues. V shed 2 bases and J shed 1 base, with 9 bases lying between them. The CDR3 nucleotides are TGCGCCAGCAGTGAGACAGGGTGGAGCAATCAGCCCCAGCATTTT. Protein sequence: CASSETGWSNQPQHF.

The V and J genes are TRBV20-1 and TRBJ2-7; D is unresolved. CDR1 is DFQATT, CDR2 SNEGSKA, per germline (reference sequence). Trimming left V 3 bases short and J 4 bases short, with 4 bases between. This CDR3 has 10 residues. CDR3 region: CSASLYEQYF. The CDR3, as DNA: TGCAGTGCTAGCCTTTACGAGCAGTACTTC.

The J gene is TRBJ2-7, the V gene TRBV28, with TRBD1 matching over 8 bases. CDR1 MDHEN and CDR2 SYDVKM come from the germline V gene. Trimming took 6 bases from V and 2 from J; bases not matched to a gene: 9. CDR3 size: 15 residues. The CDR3 nucleotides are TGTGCCAGCAGCCCAAGAGCAGGGGGCGCCTACGAGCAGTACTTC. Encoded protein: CASSPRAGGAYEQYF. Variable domain in full (rest from reference TRBV28 and TRBJ2-7): DVKVTQSSRYLVKRTGEKVFLECVQDMDHENMFWYRQDPGLGLRLIYFSYDVKMKEKGDIPEGYSVSREKKERFSLILESASTNQTSMYLCASSPRAGGAYEQYFGPGTRLTVT.

V gene TRBV28 combines with J gene TRBJ2-7; D unclear. CDR3 length equals 12 residues. Germline CDR1 MDHEN, CDR2 SYDVKM. V lost 2 bases and J lost 7, with 9 bases in between. The CDR3 DNA reads TGTGCCAGCAGTTTAATGGTAGATGAGCAGTACTTC. Encoded protein: CASSLMVDEQYF. Variable domain in full (rest from reference TRBV28 and TRBJ2-7): DVKVTQSSRYLVKRTGEKVFLECVQDMDHENMFWYRQDPGLGLRLIYFSYDVKMKEKGDIPEGYSVSREKKERFSLILESASTNQTSMYLCASSLMVDEQYFGPGTRLTVT.

The chain is built from TRBV18 and TRBJ2-7; 11 bases are shared with TRBD2. The V segment lost 2 bases and the J segment 0 bases; nucleotides outside the gene matches: 6. Per germline, CDR1 KGHSH and CDR2 LQKENI. The CDR3 consists of 17 residues. CDR3 residues: CASSPLGLAVSSYEQYF. DNA for the CDR3: TGTGCCAGCTCACCATTGGGACTAGCGGTGAGCTCCTACGAGCAGTACTTC.

A few counts support this clone. This chain uses TRBV18 with TRBJ2-3, with D unclear. The CDR3 covers 12 residues. V gave up 5 bases and J gave up 4 bases, with 7 bases separating them. Germline CDR1 is KGHSH and CDR2 is LQKENI. CDR3 region: CASSYRADTQYF. In DNA, the CDR3 is TGTGCCAGCTCATATCGCGCAGATACGCAGTATTTT.

This clone has just one count. The chain combines TRBV5-1 with TRBJ2-4; 7 bases fit TRBD1. The germline V gene encodes CDR1 SGHRS and CDR2 YFSETQ. V was pared by 1 base and J by 1 base, with 5 bases of the junction left unmatched. This CDR3 is built from 16 residues. CDR3 protein: CASSLYQGVAKNIQYF. The CDR3 nucleotides read TGCGCCAGCAGCTTGTACCAGGGGGTGGCCAAAAACATTCAGTACTTC.

This rearrangement joins TRBV7-6 to TRBJ2-3; a weak D match, TRBD1 (7 bases). Germline CDR1 SGHVS, CDR2 FNYEAQ. This CDR3 has 18 residues. The V end lost 4 bases, the J end lost 7 bases, and 27 bases lay between the germline ends. CDR3 coding DNA: TGTGCCAGCAGCTCGATCGGGACAGCGGGCCTCGGACACAATACGCAGTATTTT. Its protein product is CASSSIGTAGLGHNTQYF. Together with reference TRBV7-6 and TRBJ2-3, the CDR3 gives the full variable domain: GAGVSQSPRYKVTKRGQDVALRCDPISGHVSLYWYRQALGQGPEFLTYFNYEAQQDKSGLPNDRFSAERPEGSISTLTIQRTEQRDSAMYRCASSSIGTAGLGHNTQYFGPGTRLTVL.

The chain links TRBV18 to TRBJ2-5, with TRBD2 matching over 7 bases. CDR1 is KGHSH, CDR2 LQKENI, per germline. The CDR3 extends over 15 amino acids. V gave up 3 bases and J gave up 7 bases; unmatched junction bases: 11. CDR3 nucleotide sequence: TGTGCCAGCTCACCGCGGACTAGTAGGATAGGGACCCAGTACTTC. Translated: CASSPRTSRIGTQYF.